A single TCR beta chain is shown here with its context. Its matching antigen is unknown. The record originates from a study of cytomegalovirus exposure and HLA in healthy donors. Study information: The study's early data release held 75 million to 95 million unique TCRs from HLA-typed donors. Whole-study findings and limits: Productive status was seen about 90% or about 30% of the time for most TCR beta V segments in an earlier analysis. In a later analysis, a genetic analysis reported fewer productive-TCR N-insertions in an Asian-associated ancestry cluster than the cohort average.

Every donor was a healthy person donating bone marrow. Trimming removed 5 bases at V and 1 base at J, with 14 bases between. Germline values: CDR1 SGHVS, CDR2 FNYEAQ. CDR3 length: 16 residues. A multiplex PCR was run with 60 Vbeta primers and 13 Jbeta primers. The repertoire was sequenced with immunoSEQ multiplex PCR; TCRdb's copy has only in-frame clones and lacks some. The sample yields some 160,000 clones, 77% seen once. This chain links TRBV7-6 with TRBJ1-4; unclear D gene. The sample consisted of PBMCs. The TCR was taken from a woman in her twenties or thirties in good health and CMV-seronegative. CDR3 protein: CASSRLSSETNEKLFF. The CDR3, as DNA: TGTGCCAGCAGCCGATTGTCCAGTGAAACTAATGAAAAACTGTTTTTT.